The 27 T cell receptor beta chains listed next were all sequenced from one sample in a study of T cell responses to AZD1222 COVID-19 vaccine. Method: immunoSEQ multiplex PCR; TCRdb's copy keeps in-frame clones and lacks some. The sample lists some 150,000 clones; 85% to 95% were seen once. Sequencing was performed on peripheral blood, taken on day 0 of MenACWY control vaccination. These receptors came from an adult in good health.

This clone was found a few times. The chain employs TRBV24-1 and TRBJ2-1; 8 nucleotides agree with TRBD1. V dropped 6 bases and J dropped 5; count of bases not matched to a gene: 2. Per germline, CDR1 KGHDR and CDR2 SFDVKD. CDR3 length equals 13 residues. Written as DNA, the CDR3 is TGTGCCACCAGTAACAGGGGGAACAATGAGCAGTTCTTC. It translates to CATSNRGNNEQFF.

V and J are TRBV4-2 and TRBJ1-4; a possible D gene is TRBD1 (6 bases). Trimming took off 4 bases at V and 2 bases at J, with 11 bases between the two ends. The CDR3 has 15 residues. From germline, CDR1 is LGHNA and CDR2 YNFKEQ. The DNA of the CDR3 is TGTGCCAGCAGCCCAGGAGGACAGACTAATGAAAAACTGTTTTTT. Translation: CASSPGGQTNEKLFF.

This chain joins TRBV12-3 or TRBV12-4 and TRBJ1-3; tentatively, D is TRBD1 (5 bases). CDR3 length: 12 amino acids. The CDR3 DNA reads as TGTGCTTGGGGCAGGGCTGGAAACACCATATATTTT. Its translation is CAWGRAGNTIYF.

The rearrangement joins TRBV15 to TRBJ1-1, with D unclear. In germline, CDR1 is LNHNV, CDR2 YYDKDF (reference sequence). The CDR3 extends over 15 amino acids. V lost 0 bases and J lost 6, with 14 bases in between. The CDR3 protein is CATSRDSGEWAEAFF. In DNA form, the CDR3 reads TGTGCCACCAGCAGAGATTCGGGTGAATGGGCTGAAGCTTTCTTT.

This sequence joins TRBV14 and TRBJ2-7; 7 nucleotides agree with TRBD1. J gave up 3 bases and V 1 base, and 18 bases lay outside the gene matches. The V gene's germline CDR1 is SGHDN and CDR2 FVKESK. The CDR3 consists of 19 residues. The CDR3 DNA reads as TGTGCCAGCAGCCAAGGAAATTTCGGACAGGCCAATGATCGCTACGAGCAGTACTTC. Its translation: CASSQGNFGQANDRYEQYF.

The genes are TRBV6-5 and TRBJ1-1; 7 bases fit TRBD1. V shed 2 bases and J 3 bases; nucleotides not matched to a gene: 9. The CDR3 runs to 16 residues. Germline-derived CDR1 and CDR2 are MNHEY and SVGAGI. The CDR3 spells CASSYVQGLGYTEAFF. The CDR3, as DNA: TGTGCCAGCAGTTACGTACAGGGGTTAGGGTACACTGAAGCTTTCTTT.

The chain links TRBV5-1 to TRBJ2-6, with a possible D match to TRBD2 (6 bases). The germline V gene encodes CDR1 SGHRS and CDR2 YFSETQ. The length of the CDR3 is 18 residues. V was shortened by 0 bases and J by 1 base, with 14 bases between the two germline ends. The CDR3 reads CASSLAGAWGSGANVLTF. In DNA form, the CDR3 reads TGCGCCAGCAGCTTGGCGGGAGCTTGGGGGTCTGGGGCCAACGTCCTGACTTTC.

CDR3 amino acids: CASSNNYEQYF. DNA for the CDR3: TGTGCCAGCAGTAACAACTACGAGCAGTACTTC. V is TRBV2 and J is TRBJ2-7; D uncertain. CDR1 SNHLY and CDR2 FYNNEI come from the germline V gene. This CDR3 is built from 11 residues. V dropped 5 bases and J dropped 3 bases, with 5 bases sitting between them. The full variable domain, with the rest looked up from reference TRBV2 and TRBJ2-7, is EPEVTQTPSHQVTQMGQEVILRCVPISNHLYFYWYRQILGQKVEFLVSFYNNEISEKSEIFDDQFSVERPDGSNFTLKIRSTKLEDSAMYFCASSNNYEQYFGPGTRLTVT.

This sequence joins TRBV28 and TRBJ1-6; D is ambiguous. Germline V gives CDR1 MDHEN, CDR2 SYDVKM. CDR3 size: 12 residues. V was pared by 3 bases and J by 5 bases, with 2 bases between. CDR3 DNA: TGTGCCAGCAGTTTTAATAATTCACCCCTCCACTTT. Protein product: CASSFNNSPLHF. The full variable domain, in which reference TRBV28 and TRBJ1-6 provide the parts outside the CDR3, is DVKVTQSSRYLVKRTGEKVFLECVQDMDHENMFWYRQDPGLGLRLIYFSYDVKMKEKGDIPEGYSVSREKKERFSLILESASTNQTSMYLCASSFNNSPLHFGNGTRLTVT.

This clone was observed a few times. The chain combines TRBV5-4 with TRBJ2-7; D remains ambiguous. CDR1 is SGHNT, CDR2 YYREEE, per germline (reference sequence). The CDR3 runs 13 residues. The V end lost 2 bases, the J end lost 6 bases, and 12 bases lay between the germline ends. CDR3 DNA: TGTGCCAGCAGCTTCCCCGACCTCGGCGAGCAGTACTTC. Encoded protein: CASSFPDLGEQYF.

The chain employs TRBV7-9 and TRBJ2-7; 8 bases agree with TRBD1. The CDR3 is made up of 16 amino acids. From germline, CDR1 is SEHNR and CDR2 FQNEAQ (reference sequence). Trimming removed 5 bases from V and 5 bases from J; junction bases left unmatched: 14. Here the CDR3 DNA reads TGTGCCAGCAGCCCTCATCACCGGACAGGGCATCACGAGCAGTACTTC. Amino acid sequence: CASSPHHRTGHHEQYF.

V gene TRBV28 combines with J gene TRBJ1-2; no clear D. Trimming shortened V by 5 bases and J by 6 bases, and 16 bases separated the two germline ends. The germline CDR1 and CDR2 sequences are MDHEN and SYDVKM. This CDR3 comprises 14 residues. This CDR3 reads CASSLRAMSDGYTF. For the CDR3, the DNA is TGTGCCAGCAGTCTTCGGGCTATGAGTGATGGCTACACCTTC.

The rearrangement joins TRBV3-1 (or the pseudogene TRBV3-2) to TRBJ2-2, with D maybe TRBD1 (5 bases). Germline CDR1 is LGHDT and CDR2 is YNNKEL (reference sequence). This CDR3 is built from 15 residues. V was clipped by 5 bases and J by 3 bases, with 13 bases between them. In DNA, the CDR3 is TGTGCCAGCAGCAACAGGCATACATACACCGGGGAGCTGTTTTTT. Translated, it gives CASSNRHTYTGELFF.

The V call is TRBV30, the J call TRBJ2-7, with D tentatively TRBD1 (5 bases). Per germline, CDR1 GTSNPN and CDR2 SVGIG (reference sequence). The CDR3 runs to 12 residues. The V and J ends lost 7 bases and 2 bases respectively, with 12 bases between them. The CDR3 DNA reads TGTGCCTATGCGCAGGGAACCTACGAGCAGTACTTC. It specifies CAYAQGTYEQYF.

This clone was observed once. This rearrangement joins TRBV12-3 or TRBV12-4 to TRBJ1-3; unclear D gene. This CDR3 has 13 amino acids. V dropped 6 bases and J dropped 3 bases, with 9 bases sitting between them. For the CDR3, the DNA is TGTGCCAGCAGCCAGACTTATGGAAACACCATATATTTT. This encodes CASSQTYGNTIYF.

The chain joins TRBV21-1 to TRBJ2-7. TRBV21-1 is noted as a pseudogene. The length of the CDR3 is 13 residues. The CDR3 protein is CASSSWGVYEQYF. The CDR3 nucleotides read TGTGCCAGCAGTTCCTGGGGTGTCTACGAGCAGTACTTC.

The chain is built from TRBV4-3 and TRBJ2-7; the D is unclear. The CDR3 is 15 amino acids. The ends were cut back, 1 base at V and 3 bases at J, with 13 bases in the middle. The germline CDR1 and CDR2 sequences are LGHNA and YSLEER. CDR3 DNA: TGCGCCAGCAGCCAAGGGCCCAACAAATACTACGAGCAGTACTTC. This translates into CASSQGPNKYYEQYF.

CDR3 DNA: TGCGCCAGTACCCGACAGGGTCAAGAGACCCAGTACTTC. It encodes CASTRQGQETQYF. This sequence joins TRBV5-1 and TRBJ2-5; 7 bases map to TRBD1. The CDR3 has 13 amino acids. V was pared by 8 bases and J by 2 bases, with 6 bases of the junction left unmatched. CDR1 is SGHRS and CDR2 is YFSETQ in the germline V gene. The variable domain in full, completed from reference TRBV5-1 and TRBJ2-5, reads KAGVTQTPRYLIKTRGQQVTLSCSPISGHRSVSWYQQTPGQGLQFLFEYFSETQRNKGNFPGRFSGRQFSNSRSEMNVSTLELGDSALYLCASTRQGQETQYFGPGTRLLVL.

The rearrangement uses TRBV12-3 or TRBV12-4 and TRBJ2-3, with D maybe TRBD1 (6 bases). The CDR3 is 12 residues long. Trimming removed 7 bases from V and 8 bases from J, with 13 bases in between. The CDR3 here is CASTRGVGTQYF. The CDR3, as DNA: TGTGCCAGCACCAGGGGAGTGGGTACGCAGTATTTT.

V gene TRBV5-4 combines with J gene TRBJ1-1; D is perhaps TRBD1 (6 bases). Trimming pared 4 bases from V and 8 bases from J, leaving 12 bases between. CDR1 and CDR2 from the germline V gene are SGHNT and YYREEE (reference sequence). The length of the CDR3 is 12 residues. The CDR3 coding sequence is TGTGCCAGCAGCATAGGACAGCTGGAAGCTTTCTTT. It codes for CASSIGQLEAFF.

This clone came up a few times. A read error may account for a junction end that differs from germline. V usage is TRBV7-9 and J usage is TRBJ1-3, with D possibly matching TRBD1 (5 bases). The CDR3 covers 14 residues. Per germline, CDR1 SEHNR and CDR2 FQNEAQ (reference sequence). Here the CDR3 reads CASSIAGTGNTIYF. Written as DNA, the CDR3 is TGTGCCAGCAGCATAGCAGGGACTGGAAACACCATATATTTT.

This clone was observed once. The chain combines TRBV9 with TRBJ1-2; TRBD1 is a possible D gene (6 bases). With 0 bases removed from V and 2 bases from J, the gap between germline ends came to 8 bases. The CDR3 sequence is 14 residues long. Germline CDR1 reads SGDLS; CDR2 reads YYNGEE. In DNA form, the CDR3 reads TGTGCCAGCAGCGTAGCCACAGGGAACTATGGCTACACCTTC. It yields the protein CASSVATGNYGYTF.

The CDR3 bases are TGTGCCAGTAGCTATCAAGCTTTTGGCTACACCTTC. Translated: CASSYQAFGYTF. The V call is TRBV19, the J call TRBJ1-2; D call uncertain. CDR3 length equals 12 residues. The germline V and J ends were trimmed by 6 bases and 7 bases, with 12 bases remaining between them. Per the germline V gene, CDR1 is LNHDA and CDR2 is SQIVND (reference sequence).

Notes on this clone: A junction boundary mismatches the germline segment, possibly from a read error. This chain links TRBV27 with TRBJ1-1, with D uncertain. The germline gives CDR1 MNHEY, CDR2 SMNVEV (reference sequence). The CDR3 loop spans 13 amino acids. CDR3 in amino acids: CASSLDTGGLMEF. The CDR3 DNA reads as TGTGCCAGCAGCCTAGACACTGGAGGTTTAATGGAATTT.

The chain employs TRBV28 and TRBJ1-2; no clear D. V lost 6 bases to trimming and J lost 3 bases, with 17 bases between them. This CDR3 region has 15 residues. Germline V gene sequence: CDR1 MDHEN, CDR2 SYDVKM. CDR3 sequence: CASRIVNNGYYGYTF. The CDR3, as DNA: TGTGCCAGCAGGATTGTCAACAACGGATACTATGGCTACACCTTC.

V gene TRBV4-1 combines with J gene TRBJ1-2, with D tentatively TRBD1 (6 bases). Trimming took 4 bases from V and 2 from J, leaving 8 bases between them. This CDR3 comprises 13 residues. Germline V gives CDR1 MGHRA, CDR2 YSYEKL. The CDR3 here is CASSRGTNYGYTF. CDR3 DNA: TGCGCCAGCAGCCGGGGGACAAACTATGGCTACACCTTC.

The chain employs TRBV5-1 and TRBJ1-1, with D maybe TRBD1 (6 bases). CDR3 length: 14 residues. Germline CDR1 reads SGHRS; CDR2 reads YFSETQ. V lost 1 base, J lost 0 bases, and 7 bases lay in between. CDR3 amino acids: CASSLTGMNTEAFF. For the CDR3, the DNA is TGCGCCAGCAGCTTGACAGGGATGAACACTGAAGCTTTCTTT.